Following are 11 T cell receptor beta chains from one sample sequenced in a study of human T cells and chemical hapten exposure. TCRdb reprocessed the RACE reads via MiXCR and lists one record per CDR3 protein. The sample yields over 65,000 distinct CDR3 sequences, around 10% seen once. Time point of the sample: patch test 3, about 24 weeks after DPC sensitization. Specified treatment: therapeutic diphenylcyclopropenone sensitization with weekly scalp DPC. This material consisted of whole blood, taken in connection with sensitization to the hapten diphenylcyclopropenone (DPC). The receptors come from a woman in her fifties or sixties with alopecia areata. Some clones in this sample may be carry-over from other donors' samples.

This clonotype was observed many times. This chain uses TRBV11-2 with TRBJ2-3; no definite D call. The CDR3 loop spans 13 amino acids. CDR1 and CDR2 from the germline V gene are SGHAT and FQNNGV. V was shortened by 3 bases and J by 4 bases, with 8 bases between the two germline ends. The CDR3 loop reads CASSFGRADTQYF. The CDR3, as DNA: TGTGCCAGCAGCTTTGGAAGAGCAGATACGCAGTATTTT.

The chain combines TRBV11-2 with TRBJ2-1; D call uncertain. Trimming shortened V by 3 bases and J by 8 bases, and 11 bases separated the two germline ends. The CDR3 sequence is 13 residues long. The V gene's germline CDR1 is SGHAT and CDR2 FQNNGV. CDR3 nucleotides: TGTGCCAGCAGCTTTCTTGTTGACCATGAGCAGTTCTTC. This codes for CASSFLVDHEQFF.

The chain has TRBV7-2 and TRBJ1-5; TRBD1 might be the D (6 bases). V was trimmed by 1 base and J by 4 bases, leaving 14 bases between them. This CDR3 comprises 16 residues. In germline, CDR1 is SGHTA, CDR2 FQGNSA. The CDR3, as DNA: TGTGCCAGCAGCTTAGTGGCAGGGGTGCGGAATCAGCCCCAGCATTTT. Translating it yields CASSLVAGVRNQPQHF.

The rearrangement joins TRBV24-1 to TRBJ1-2, with 8 bases that match TRBD1. The CDR3 totals 14 residues. From germline, CDR1 is KGHDR and CDR2 SFDVKD. J was trimmed by 4 bases and V by 4 bases; bases with no gene match: 4. CDR3 protein: CATSDDRGLYGYTF. CDR3 nucleotides: TGTGCCACCAGTGACGACAGGGGCCTCTATGGCTACACCTTC.

This clonotype was picked up many times. CDR3 DNA sequence: TGCGCCAGCAGCTTGGAGGGGGCGTCTCAGCCCCAGCATTTT. Encoded protein: CASSLEGASQPQHF. The chain joins TRBV5-1 to TRBJ1-5; 7 bases map to TRBD1. The V segment lost 0 bases and the J segment 6 bases; nucleotides outside the gene matches: 3. The CDR3 loop spans 14 amino acids. Germline CDR1 SGHRS, CDR2 YFSETQ.

This clonotype was counted only a few times. This chain uses TRBV18 with TRBJ2-1; D unclear. The length of the CDR3 is 13 residues. V was shortened by 3 bases and J by 4 bases, with 7 bases between the two germline ends. Germline V lookup: CDR1 KGHSH, CDR2 LQKENI. The CDR3 bases are TGTGCCAGCTCACCGGATACATACAATGAGCAGTTCTTC. It yields the protein CASSPDTYNEQFF.

V gene TRBV6-2 or TRBV6-3 combines with J gene TRBJ2-7; no definite D call. The CDR3 is 12 residues long. Germline V gene data show CDR1 as MNHEY and CDR2 as SVGEGT. Deletions cut 7 bases from V and 7 bases from J, with 14 bases between. In nucleotides, the CDR3 is TGTGCCAGCAACGACCCCCGATTGGAGCAGTACTTC. This encodes CASNDPRLEQYF.

This clonotype was counted at least ten times. The chain employs TRBV6-2 or TRBV6-3 and TRBJ1-5; D gene uncertain. V lost 4 bases to trimming and J lost 4 bases, with 14 bases between them. This CDR3 contains 15 residues. From germline, CDR1 is MNHEY and CDR2 SVGEGT. In DNA, the CDR3 is TGTGCCAGCAGTTTCCGGGCCCTAGTGAATCAGCCCCAGCATTTT. Its protein is CASSFRALVNQPQHF.

This clonotype has just a few counts. The V gene is TRBV23-1, the J gene TRBJ2-3; D call uncertain. TRBV23-1 is treated as an ORF (open reading frame) with a function not yet certain. There are 17 residues in the CDR3. Trimming took off 2 bases at V and 3 bases at J, with 18 bases between the two ends. The CDR3 DNA follows: TGCGCCAGCAGTCAAACTGTGGGCCTTCTACGGACAGATACGCAGTATTTT. It specifies CASSQTVGLLRTDTQYF.

Note on this clonotype: An end of the junction does not agree with germline; a read error may underlie this. The chain uses TRBV29-1 and TRBJ1-1; a weak D match, TRBD1 (5 bases). The CDR3 runs to 11 residues. Germline V CDR1 and CDR2: SQVTM, ANQGSEA. CDR3 in amino acids: CSVENTGAFSF. The CDR3 DNA follows: TGCAGCGTTGAAAATACTGGGGCTTTTTCGTTT. Together with reference TRBV29-1 and TRBJ1-1, the CDR3 gives the full variable domain: SAVISQKPSRDICQRGTSLTIQCQVDSQVTMMFWYRQQPGQSLTLIATANQGSEATYESGFVIDKFPISRPNLTFSTLTVSNMSPEDSSIYLCSVENTGAFSFGQGTRLTVV.

V gene TRBV5-1 combines with J gene TRBJ2-7; a weak D match, TRBD2 (6 bases). Germline CDR1 reads SGHRS; CDR2 reads YFSETQ. V was cut by 3 bases and J by 1 base, with 14 bases left in between. The CDR3 is 15 amino acids. CDR3 DNA sequence: TGCGCCAGCAGCTATAGCGGAAAAGGGTCCTACGAGCAGTACTTC. It codes for CASSYSGKGSYEQYF.